This section outlines one T cell receptor (beta chain) sequence together with its context. This sample is drawn from a study of blood T cell repertoires in COVID-19. Study-level background: Collection of acute and convalescent COVID-19 samples took place in the United States, Italy and Spain. From T cells, B-cell-depleted T cells, or PBMCs came the material, which was cDNA or gDNA.

CDR3 size: 16 residues. The V gene lost 0 bases and the J gene lost 0 bases, with 11 bases spanning the gap. Germline V gene lookup returns CDR1 GTSNPN and CDR2 SVGIG (reference sequence). Original methodology: Quantification of nucleated cells was approximated via reference gene primer amplification. Generated by immunoSEQ multiplex PCR, the TCRdb table keeps only in-frame clones and is missing some. V and J calls and clone size follow that table, whereas D and trimming were derived from the DNA. Among fewer than 90,000 clones listed, around 83% were seen once. The TCR originated in a man aged 70 or older with active COVID-19. This chain connects TRBV30 to TRBJ1-4; D uncertain. The sample was peripheral blood. The CDR3: CAWSVSVVATNEKLFF. The CDR3 DNA reads TGTGCCTGGAGTGTCTCGGTGGTCGCAACTAATGAAAAACTGTTTTTT.